These T cell receptor beta chains were read from a single sample in a study of OX40 agonist ivuxolimab in advanced cancers. TCRdb's copy holds only in-frame clones and misses some; the assay was immunoSEQ multiplex PCR. This sample carries under 100,000 clones, 75% to 90% of them seen once, and the ten largest clones take 0.7% to 0.9%. Sequenced material: CD4+ or CD8+ T cells sorted from blood, taken in a trial of the OX40 agonist ivuxolimab. These receptors were collected from an adult with an advanced solid tumor such as melanoma, head and neck, liver or kidney cancer. CDR3s include the opening cysteine and the closing phenylalanine or tryptophan. D genes are given only for firm matches. Size tells how often a clone was seen (once, few, many) or the class of an expanded clone, and some rows leave it out.

DNA,CDR3,D,V,size,J
TGCAGCGTGACAGGGGCTGGTAGCACAGATACGCAGTATTTT,CSVTGAGSTDTQYF,TRBD1,TRBV29-1,.,TRBJ2-3
TGCGCCAGCAGCTCCACACAGGGTATGGATGGCTACACCTTC,CASSSTQGMDGYTF,.,TRBV5-1,.,TRBJ1-2
TGTGCCAGCAGCACCCAGGGGGTTTCGGCGAACACTGAAGCTTTCTTT,CASSTQGVSANTEAFF,TRBD1,TRBV7-3,.,TRBJ1-1
TGTGCCAGAAAACCCGGGGGCGCGAGCTATGGCTACACCTTC,CARKPGGASYGYTF,.,TRBV6-1,.,TRBJ1-2
TGTGCCAGCAAAAAGACAGGCATGAACACTGAAGCTTTCTTT,CASKKTGMNTEAFF,.,TRBV5-4,.,TRBJ1-1
TGTGCCAGCAGTTTATGGGGGGAGGGGATAGATACGCAGTATTTT,CASSLWGEGIDTQYF,TRBD2,TRBV27,.,TRBJ2-3
TGTGCCAGCAGTCCCCCCCGACACTTGAATTCCTACGAGCAGTACTTC,CASSPPRHLNSYEQYF,.,TRBV27,.,TRBJ2-7
TGTGCCAGCAGTCACCGCGGCACAGGGCGCCAAGGGCGAGCCAATGAGCAGTTCTTC,CASSHRGTGRQGRANEQFF,.,TRBV5-6,once,TRBJ2-1
TGCGCCAGCAGCTTATCACTAGCGGGGGCCGGGGAGCTGTTTTTT,CASSLSLAGAGELFF,TRBD2,TRBV5-1,.,TRBJ2-2
TGTGCCAGCAGGTGGGGACAGGAGACAGATACGCAGTATTTT,CASRWGQETDTQYF,TRBD1,TRBV5-6,.,TRBJ2-3
TGTGCCAGCAGCTTGGACAGGGGCAATCAGCCCCAGCATTTT,CASSLDRGNQPQHF,TRBD1,TRBV11-2,.,TRBJ1-5
TGTGCCAGCAGCTTAGGGACAGCTAACTATGGCTACACCTTC,CASSLGTANYGYTF,.,TRBV7-8,.,TRBJ1-2
TGTGCCAGCAGGGAAAGGGGACTGAACACTGAAGCTTTCTTT,CASRERGLNTEAFF,.,TRBV21-1,.,TRBJ1-1
TGTGCCATCAGTGAGAGGCAAGAGACCCAGTACTTC,CAISERQETQYF,.,TRBV10-3,.,TRBJ2-5
TGTGCCAGCAGACGCCGGGATATTCTCACCGGGGAGCTGTTTTTT,CASRRRDILTGELFF,.,TRBV27,.,TRBJ2-2
TGTGCCAGCAGCTCAACGGGACAGGTCTCCTACGAGCAGTACTTC,CASSSTGQVSYEQYF,TRBD1,TRBV7-9,.,TRBJ2-7
TGTGCCAGACGGGGGGGCGAAGGGTACGAGCAGTACTTC,CARRGGEGYEQYF,TRBD2,TRBV7-6,.,TRBJ2-7
TGTGCCAGCACCGTACTAGGGCCTCACAATGAGCAGTTCTTC,CASTVLGPHNEQFF,.,TRBV6-5,.,TRBJ2-1
TGCGCCAGCAGCCCATCCGGGGCGGGGTTTTCTTACAATGAGCAGTTCTTC,CASSPSGAGFSYNEQFF,.,TRBV4-3,.,TRBJ2-1
TGTGCCAGCAGCTTGGGAGGGGGCTATGGCTACACCTTC,CASSLGGGYGYTF,.,TRBV7-2,.,TRBJ1-2
TGTGCCAGCAGCTGGATAGATAATACGCAGTATTTT,CASSWIDNTQYF,.,TRBV7-9,.,TRBJ2-3
TGTGCCAGCAGCGGGGGACCGGGACTGTTGGAAGAGACCCAGTACTTC,CASSGGPGLLEETQYF,.,TRBV9,.,TRBJ2-5
TGTGCCAGCAGTGAATCTTCTGATACGCAGTATTTT,CASSESSDTQYF,.,TRBV2,.,TRBJ2-3
TGTGCCAGCAGTTACTCCCCGGCGGCCTACGAGCAGTACTTC,CASSYSPAAYEQYF,.,TRBV6-6,.,TRBJ2-7
TGTGCCAGCATCTATCCAGGTGAAGCTTTCTTT,CASIYPGEAFF,.,TRBV7-9,few,TRBJ1-1
TGTGCCAGCACTCAGCAGGGGAGTGAAAAACTGTTTTTT,CASTQQGSEKLFF,.,TRBV6-6,.,TRBJ1-4